A selection of T cell receptor beta chains follows, all from one sample in a study of blood T cell repertoires in COVID-19. The repertoire was sequenced with immunoSEQ multiplex PCR; TCRdb's copy has only in-frame clones and lacks some. The sample contains about half a million clones, about nine tenths of which appear only once. The sample consisted of PBMCs or T cells enriched from blood (not recorded which). Source of these receptors: a woman aged 55-69 years who had recovered from COVID-19. Each CDR3 is given with its conserved first and last residue.

j_call v_call cdr3_aa
TRBJ2-7 TRBV5-4 CASSSSRPTAEQYF
TRBJ2-5 TRBV5-1 CASSLGGKQETQYF
TRBJ2-7 TRBV11-2 CASSEAGVEQYF
TRBJ2-7 TRBV5-1 CASSLLASGGSYEQYF
TRBJ2-6 TRBV28 CASRSSSGANVLTF
TRBJ1-2 TRBV4-1 CASSSSGGYTF
TRBJ2-5 TRBV12-3/TRBV12-4 CASSFVAETQYF
TRBJ2-7 TRBV5-5 CASSFGTGGYEQYF
TRBJ2-5 TRBV24-1 CATGAGGGRTQYF
TRBJ1-5 TRBV27 CASSTGSVIQPQHF
TRBJ1-2 TRBV21-1 CASSKQIDFYGYTF
TRBJ1-2 TRBV14 CASSQGNQGAAGYTF
TRBJ2-5 TRBV6-5 CASSYWGRETQYF
TRBJ1-4 TRBV27 CASSFYGLTNEKLFF
TRBJ2-3 TRBV6-1 CASSENGAGGRTDTQYF